This TCR beta chain was sequenced for a study of T-cell reconstitution after alpha-beta-depleted transplantation in children. Trimming took off 9 bases at V and 6 bases at J, with 8 bases between the two ends. CDR3 length: 11 amino acids. The V gene's germline CDR1 is LNHDA and CDR2 SQIVND (reference sequence). A TCRbeta library incorporating unique molecular identifiers was prepared. MiXCR was run by TCRdb on the PCR reads, yielding one entry per CDR3 protein. The table shows around 500,000 distinct CDR3 sequences, with approximately 12% occurring only once. This TCR came from a human donor who donated a stem cell graft to a child with combined immunodeficiency. The chain has TRBV19 and TRBJ2-2; D is perhaps TRBD1 (5 bases). The sample here was PBMCs from the stem cell graft donor, taken from the stem cell graft. CDR3: CASQGAGELFF. CDR3 sequence (DNA): TGTGCCAGCCAAGGGGCCGGGGAGCTGTTTTTT.